This T cell receptor beta chain was identified in a study of cytomegalovirus exposure and HLA in healthy donors. As regards this clone: What it binds is not known.

Points from the study as a whole: The authors enumerated 150 to 200 TCR beta chains as linked to cytomegalovirus.

CDR3 length equals 14 residues. The V and J ends lost 7 bases and 4 bases, in that order; junction bases with no gene match: 8. Germline assignment: CDR1 MDHEN and CDR2 SYDVKM. Researchers ran the PCR with 60 Vbeta and 13 Jbeta primers. Generated by immunoSEQ multiplex PCR, the TCRdb table keeps only in-frame clones and is missing some. The data show about 160,000 clones, with roughly 77% seen just once and less than 2.5% held by the top ten. The chain is built from TRBV28 and TRBJ2-7; 9 nucleotides agree with TRBD1. Sequenced: PBMCs. This clonotype originated in a man between 45 and 60 years old in good health and CMV-seropositive. The CDR3 coding sequence is TGTGCCAGCACGGGGCCGGGACAGGGATACGAGCAGTACTTC. It codes for CASTGPGQGYEQYF.